This T cell receptor (beta chain) appears in the sequencing data of a study of blood T cell repertoires in COVID-19. The CDR3 totals 14 residues. V was clipped by 4 bases and J by 2 bases, with 9 bases between them. The germline V gene encodes CDR1 LGHDT and CDR2 YNNKEL (reference sequence). Clones were sequenced by immunoSEQ multiplex PCR, and TCRdb holds only the in-frame ones, with some missing. The data contain more than 95,000 clones, roughly 87% of them singletons. V gene TRBV3-1 (or the pseudogene TRBV3-2) combines with J gene TRBJ1-5; D remains unclear. The source is a man aged 45-65 years in a cohort sampled during active COVID-19. The sequencing input was peripheral blood. DNA for the CDR3: TGTGCCAGCAGCCTTCGGGAGGGCAATCAGCCCCAGCATTTT. Translating it yields CASSLREGNQPQHF.